This passage covers 18 T cell receptor beta chains from one sample sequenced in a study of blood T cells in healthy people across ages. Primers used in a second PCR of roughly 6 to 11 cycles were a sample-barcoded 5' primer and a J-beta primer mix. Each CDR3 protein is one row after TCRdb ran MiXCR on the 5' RACE reads. Of 750,000 or so distinct CDR3 sequences in the sample, approximately 25% were seen once. These records were also assigned to another study, of T cells of mothers and their children.

Sequencing was done on a sample of blood. The receptors come from a boy aged 5-17 years in good health.

This clonotype occurred a few times. This sequence joins TRBV29-1 and TRBJ2-5; TRBD2 is a possible D gene (6 bases). Near its end, the DNA agrees better with TRBJ2-1, so the J call may be wrong. Germline V gene lookup returns CDR1 SQVTM and CDR2 ANQGSEA. The CDR3 loop spans 12 amino acids. Written as DNA, the CDR3 is TGCAGCGTACAACTAGCATCCAATGAGCAGTTCTTC. This encodes CSVQLASNEQFF.

This clonotype came up a few times. The V and J genes are TRBV5-1 and TRBJ2-7; 8 nucleotides agree with TRBD1. The V gene's germline CDR1 is SGHRS and CDR2 YFSETQ. J lost 5 bases, V lost 5 bases, and 9 bases had no gene match. The CDR3 length is 14 residues. The CDR3 nucleotides are TGCGCCAGCAGGTCCGGACAGGGCATCGACGAGCAGTACTTC. It yields the protein CASRSGQGIDEQYF.

The V and J genes are TRBV15 and TRBJ2-3; 9 bases are shared with TRBD1. The germline gives CDR1 LNHNV, CDR2 YYDKDF (reference sequence). After removal of 1 base from V and 3 bases from J, the junction contained 5 bases not matched to a gene. This CDR3 has 16 amino acids. The CDR3 nucleotides are TGTGCCACCAGCAGAGGGGGCGGGACAGGGACAGATACGCAGTATTTT. Protein: CATSRGGGTGTDTQYF.

The chain uses TRBV28 and TRBJ2-5, with 7 bases fitting TRBD2. CDR1 is MDHEN, CDR2 SYDVKM, per germline. The CDR3 runs to 16 residues. With 5 bases clipped from V and 2 bases from J, the junction kept 11 bases outside the gene matches. CDR3 region: CASSPSRTSRQETQYF. Written as DNA, the CDR3 is TGTGCCAGCAGTCCCTCACGGACTAGTAGGCAAGAGACCCAGTACTTC.

The V call is TRBV6-6, the J call TRBJ2-1, with D hard to call. The DNA end lines up better with TRBJ2-7; the J call may be wrong. The CDR3 spans 15 residues. Germline V gene lookup returns CDR1 MNHNY and CDR2 SVGAGI (reference sequence). In DNA, the CDR3 is TGTGCCAGCAGTTATAGAAAGAAAAACTCCTACGAGCAGTACTTC. This encodes CASSYRKKNSYEQYF.

This clonotype was observed at least ten times. This chain connects TRBV5-1 to TRBJ2-7, with D hard to call. V shed 0 bases and J shed 0 bases, with 10 bases lying between them. The CDR3 runs 15 residues. Germline-derived CDR1 and CDR2 are SGHRS and YFSETQ. In DNA, the CDR3 is TGCGCCAGCAGCTTGGCTCTTTTCGGCTCCTACGAGCAGTACTTC. As protein: CASSLALFGSYEQYF.

The V gene is TRBV19, the J gene TRBJ2-7; TRBD1 agrees at 11 bases. The CDR3 is 15 amino acids. Germline-derived CDR1 and CDR2 are LNHDA and SQIVND (reference sequence). The V segment lost 3 bases and the J segment 1 base; nucleotides outside the gene matches: 2. CDR3 loop: CASSMGQGESYEQYF. The CDR3 nucleotides are TGTGCCAGTAGTATGGGACAGGGGGAATCCTACGAGCAGTACTTC.

This clonotype has more than one count but fewer than ten. This chain links TRBV7-9 with TRBJ2-5; possible D gene TRBD2, 5 bases. CDR1 is SEHNR, CDR2 FQNEAQ, per germline (reference sequence). V lost 1 base to trimming and J lost 5 bases, with 11 bases between them. The CDR3 length is 14 residues. The CDR3 sequence is CASSLGLLEETQYF. The CDR3 DNA is TGTGCCAGCAGCTTAGGACTATTGGAGGAGACCCAGTACTTC.

The chain joins TRBV3-1 to TRBJ2-7; D call uncertain. V shed 2 bases and J shed 5 bases, with 16 bases lying between them. This CDR3 comprises 15 residues. Germline lookup yields CDR1 LGHDT and CDR2 YNNKEL (reference sequence). The CDR3 region is CASSQRNEEPNEQYF. CDR3 coding DNA: TGTGCCAGCAGCCAACGGAACGAGGAGCCCAACGAGCAGTACTTC.

The chain combines TRBV11-3 with TRBJ1-4; D perhaps matches TRBD1 (5 bases). The CDR3 loop spans 14 amino acids. V lost 5 bases, J lost 7 bases, and 14 bases lay in between. The germline gives CDR1 SGHNT, CDR2 YENEEA. The CDR3 protein is CASSPGAESEKLFF. The CDR3 nucleotides read TGTGCCAGCAGCCCCGGGGCCGAGTCTGAAAAACTGTTTTTT.

The V call is TRBV7-8, the J call TRBJ2-5; 11 bases align to TRBD1. V shed 4 bases and J 5 bases; nucleotides not matched to a gene: 9. CDR3 length: 16 amino acids. CDR1 SGHVS and CDR2 FQNEAQ come from the germline V gene. CDR3 sequence: CASSYRTGGGEETQYF. CDR3 nucleotides: TGTGCCAGCAGCTACCGGACAGGGGGCGGGGAGGAGACCCAGTACTTC.

The chain recombines TRBV18 with TRBJ1-1; no firm D call. Germline V CDR1 and CDR2: KGHSH, LQKENI. The V end was cut by 4 bases, the J end by 3 bases, with 6 bases between. CDR3 length equals 12 residues. The CDR3 loop is CASSHGDTEAFF. DNA for the CDR3: TGTGCCAGCTCACACGGGGACACTGAAGCTTTCTTT.

This clonotype was counted a few times. This chain links TRBV29-1 with TRBJ2-3; D is uncertain. The germline V gene encodes CDR1 SQVTM and CDR2 ANQGSEA. Trimming left V 3 bases short and J 2 bases short, with 12 bases between. CDR3 length: 14 amino acids. This chain's CDR3 is CSVDGLGHTDTQYF. The CDR3 coding sequence is TGCAGCGTTGATGGTCTCGGCCACACAGATACGCAGTATTTT.

The chain recombines TRBV7-2 with TRBJ2-5; 11 positions match TRBD2. The DNA end favors TRBJ2-1, so the J call may be wrong. Germline CDR1 reads SGHTA; CDR2 reads FQGNSA. The CDR3 loop spans 15 amino acids. CDR3 sequence reads: CASSFQVAGGNEQFF. The CDR3 nucleotides read TGTGCCAGCAGCTTCCAGGTAGCGGGAGGGAATGAGCAGTTCTTC.

This chain links TRBV7-9 with TRBJ2-1; TRBD2 matches 7 bases. Germline trimming cut 7 bases from V and 9 bases from J; bases unmatched to any gene: 12. There are 14 residues in the CDR3. The V gene's germline CDR1 is SEHNR and CDR2 FQNEAQ (reference sequence). The CDR3 spells CASKSAGVSTEQFF. CDR3 sequence (DNA): TGTGCCAGCAAGTCGGCGGGGGTGTCGACTGAGCAGTTCTTC. Combining the CDR3 with reference TRBV7-9 and TRBJ2-1 gives the whole variable domain DTGVSQNPRHKITKRGQNVTFRCDPISEHNRLYWYRQTLGQGPEFLTYFQNEAQLEKSRLLSDRFSAERPKGSFSTLEIQRTEQGDSAMYLCASKSAGVSTEQFFGPGTRLTVL.

CDR3 region: CASRPRGLAKNIQYF. In DNA, the CDR3 is TGTGCCAGCAGACCCAGGGGTTTAGCCAAAAACATTCAGTACTTC. V and J are TRBV12-3 or TRBV12-4 and TRBJ2-4, with D perhaps matching TRBD1 (6 bases). The CDR3 runs to 15 residues. Trimming pared 6 bases from V and 0 bases from J, leaving 12 bases between.

The V call is TRBV6-1, the J call TRBJ1-1, with TRBD1 matching over 7 bases. CDR3 length equals 17 residues. The trim removed 6 bases at V and 0 bases at J, leaving 13 bases unmatched. CDR1 MNHNS and CDR2 SASEGT come from the germline V gene. CDR3 sequence: CASSGTGAVQVNTEAFF. The CDR3 DNA reads as TGTGCCAGCAGCGGTACAGGGGCAGTCCAGGTGAACACTGAAGCTTTCTTT.

The rearrangement uses TRBV29-1 and TRBJ2-7; D may correspond to TRBD1 or TRBD2 (5 bases each). Per germline, CDR1 SQVTM and CDR2 ANQGSEA. Trimming removed 4 bases at V and 5 bases at J, with 24 bases between. CDR3 length: 16 amino acids. CDR3 coding DNA: TGCAGCGTTGTTGTCATTCCGGACACGAGGGCCCACGAGCAGTACTTC. Translated, it gives CSVVVIPDTRAHEQYF.